This passage covers 8 T cell receptor beta chains from one sample sequenced in a study of spatial heterogeneity in lung cancer. Study-wide results and caveats: Mutation counts in tumors were tracked by counts of expanded intratumoral alpha and beta TCRs.

TCRdb itself ran the 5' RACE reads through MiXCR, one entry per CDR3 protein. There are thousands of distinct CDR3 sequences in the sample; around 5.1% occur only once, and over 20% lies in the top ten. Regarding time point: sample taken at primary tumor resection. Their recognized antigens are unknown. The sequencing used lung tumor tissue, collected at surgery. The receptors here all came from a female donor with early-stage non-small cell lung cancer.

This clonotype was recorded at least ten times. V gene TRBV20-1 combines with J gene TRBJ1-5; weak D call: TRBD1 (6 bases). Germline loops: CDR1 DFQATT, CDR2 SNEGSKA (reference sequence). Trimming removed 5 bases from V and 3 bases from J, with 17 bases in between. CDR3 length equals 15 residues. In DNA form, the CDR3 reads TGCAGTGCTGCTTGGGGGGGCGGTGCCAATCAGCCCCAGCATTTT. Translated: CSAAWGGGANQPQHF.

In this sample, this clonotype turned up many times. The gene calls are TRBV19 and TRBJ2-1, with D possibly being TRBD1 (6 bases). V was pared by 7 bases and J by 10 bases, with 23 bases between. From germline, CDR1 is LNHDA and CDR2 SQIVND (reference sequence). The length of the CDR3 is 15 residues. This chain's CDR3 is CASKGTTGTQSEQFF. CDR3 coding DNA: TGTGCCAGTAAGGGAACAACAGGGACCCAATCCGAGCAGTTCTTC.

Ten or more counts support this clonotype. The chain recombines TRBV4-3 with TRBJ1-6; D call uncertain. Germline loops: CDR1 LGHNA, CDR2 YSLEER. This CDR3 has 14 amino acids. The V end lost 1 base, the J end lost 8 bases, and 9 bases lay between the germline ends. CDR3 loop: CASSQGILDSPLHF. CDR3 nucleotide sequence: TGCGCCAGCAGCCAAGGAATTCTAGATTCACCCCTCCACTTT.

The rearrangement joins TRBV7-2 to TRBJ2-2; D uncertain. Germline V CDR1 and CDR2: SGHTA, FQGNSA. The V end was cut by 4 bases, the J end by 5 bases, with 8 bases between. The CDR3 covers 13 residues. The CDR3 DNA sequence: TGTGCCAGCAGCTCGCAAGAGACCGGGGAGCTGTTTTTT. The encoded protein is CASSSQETGELFF.

This clonotype was counted many times. The chain couples TRBV7-6 to TRBJ2-1, with 9 bases that match TRBD2. Germline trimming cut 3 bases from V and 6 bases from J; bases unmatched to any gene: 6. CDR1 is SGHVS and CDR2 is FNYEAQ in the germline V gene. CDR3 length: 15 amino acids. The CDR3 nucleotides are TGTGCCAGCAGCTTTATCCTAGCGGGGCCCAATGAGCAGTTCTTC. It specifies CASSFILAGPNEQFF.

A word on this clonotype: This could be a read error, since a much larger clone is one nucleotide away. The chain employs TRBV7-2 and TRBJ2-5, with no clear D. V was pared by 5 bases and J by 2 bases, with 15 bases between. In germline, CDR1 is SGHTA, CDR2 FQGNSA. The CDR3 is made up of 15 amino acids. CDR3 protein: CASSPARANQETQYF. In DNA, the CDR3 is TGTGCCAGCAGCCCCGCACGGGCTAATCAAGAGACCCAGTACTTC. Full variable domain (missing parts from reference TRBV7-2 and TRBJ2-5): GAGVSQSPSNKVTEKGKDVELRCDPISGHTALYWYRQSLGQGLEFLIYFQGNSAPDKSGLPSDRFSAERTGGSVSTLTIQRTQQEDSAVYLCASSPARANQETQYFGPGTRLLVL.

A word on this clonotype: A read error is likely, as this CDR3 ends without the conserved phenylalanine or tryptophan. This rearrangement joins TRBV6-5 to TRBJ2-7; D remains ambiguous. Trimming pared 0 bases from V and 2 bases from J, leaving 11 bases between. The CDR3 loop spans 15 amino acids. CDR1 and CDR2 from the germline V gene are MNHEY and SVGAGI. The CDR3: CASSYSLTAPYEQYL. The CDR3 DNA reads TGTGCCAGCAGTTACTCACTCACGGCTCCCTACGAGCAGTACCTC.

The genes are TRBV20-1 and TRBJ1-5; D unresolved. The V end was cut by 3 bases, the J end by 2 bases, with 14 bases between. The CDR3 spans 15 residues. Germline CDR1 and CDR2: DFQATT and SNEGSKA (reference sequence). The CDR3 coding sequence is TGCAGTGCTAGTTTAGCTGGGCCTGGCAATCAGCCCCAGCATTTT. Its protein product is CSASLAGPGNQPQHF.